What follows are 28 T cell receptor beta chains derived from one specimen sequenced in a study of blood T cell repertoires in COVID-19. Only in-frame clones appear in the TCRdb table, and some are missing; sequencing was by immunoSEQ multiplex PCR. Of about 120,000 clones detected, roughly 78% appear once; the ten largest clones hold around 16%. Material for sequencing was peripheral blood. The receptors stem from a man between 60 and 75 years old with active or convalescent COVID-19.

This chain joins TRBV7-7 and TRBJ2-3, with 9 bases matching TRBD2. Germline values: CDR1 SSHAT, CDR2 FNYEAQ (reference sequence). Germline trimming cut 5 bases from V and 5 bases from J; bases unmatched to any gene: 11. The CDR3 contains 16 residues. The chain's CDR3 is CASSHSRAGGRDTQYF. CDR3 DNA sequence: TGTGCCAGCAGCCACAGCCGGGCGGGAGGGAGAGATACGCAGTATTTT.

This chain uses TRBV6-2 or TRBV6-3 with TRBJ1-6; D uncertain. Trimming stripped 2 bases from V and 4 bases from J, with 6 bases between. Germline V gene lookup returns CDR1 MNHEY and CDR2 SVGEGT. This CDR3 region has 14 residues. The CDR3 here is CASSYDLYNSPLHF. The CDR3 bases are TGTGCCAGCAGTTACGACTTATATAATTCACCCCTCCACTTT.

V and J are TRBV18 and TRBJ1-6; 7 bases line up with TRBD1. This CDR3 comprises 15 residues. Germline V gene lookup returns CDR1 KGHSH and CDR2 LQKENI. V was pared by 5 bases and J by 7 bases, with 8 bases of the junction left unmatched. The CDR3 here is CASSTTGTENSPLHF. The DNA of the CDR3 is TGTGCCAGCTCAACAACCGGGACAGAGAATTCACCCCTCCACTTT.

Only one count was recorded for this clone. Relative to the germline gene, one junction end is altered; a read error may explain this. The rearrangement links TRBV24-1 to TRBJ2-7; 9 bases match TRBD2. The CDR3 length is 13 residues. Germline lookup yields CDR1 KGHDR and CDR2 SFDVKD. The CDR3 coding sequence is TGTGCCACCAGTGATGCTAGCGGGACAGTTTTGTTCTTC. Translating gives CATSDASGTVLFF.

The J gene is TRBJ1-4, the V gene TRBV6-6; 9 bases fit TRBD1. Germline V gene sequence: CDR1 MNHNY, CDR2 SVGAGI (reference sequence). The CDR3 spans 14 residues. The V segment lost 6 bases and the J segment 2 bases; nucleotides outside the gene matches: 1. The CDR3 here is CASRDRGTNEKLFF. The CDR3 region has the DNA TGTGCCAGCAGGGACAGGGGCACTAATGAAAAACTGTTTTTT.

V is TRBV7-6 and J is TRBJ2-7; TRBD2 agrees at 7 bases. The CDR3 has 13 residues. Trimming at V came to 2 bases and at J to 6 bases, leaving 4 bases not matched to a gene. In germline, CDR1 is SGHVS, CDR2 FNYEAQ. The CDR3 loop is CASSLIWEGEQYF. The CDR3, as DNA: TGTGCCAGCAGCTTAATATGGGAGGGCGAGCAGTACTTC.

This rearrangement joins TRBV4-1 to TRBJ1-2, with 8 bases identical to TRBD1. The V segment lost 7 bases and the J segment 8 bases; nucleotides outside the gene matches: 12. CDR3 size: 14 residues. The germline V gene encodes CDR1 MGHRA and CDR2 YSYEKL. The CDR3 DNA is TGCGCCAGCACTCCCGACAGGGGCCAGCGGGGCTACACCTTC. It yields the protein CASTPDRGQRGYTF.

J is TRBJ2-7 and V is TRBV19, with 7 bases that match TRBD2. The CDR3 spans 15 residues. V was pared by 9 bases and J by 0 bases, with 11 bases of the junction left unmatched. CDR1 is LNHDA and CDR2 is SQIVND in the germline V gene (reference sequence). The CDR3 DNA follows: TGTGCCAGCCATCCCGGACTAGTTCCCTCCTACGAGCAGTACTTC. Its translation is CASHPGLVPSYEQYF.

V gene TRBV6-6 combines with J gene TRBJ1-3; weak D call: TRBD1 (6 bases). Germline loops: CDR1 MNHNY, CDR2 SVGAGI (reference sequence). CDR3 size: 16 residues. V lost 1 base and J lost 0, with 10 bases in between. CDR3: CASSYYGQISGNTIYF. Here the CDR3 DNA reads TGTGCCAGCAGTTACTATGGACAGATCTCTGGAAACACCATATATTTT.

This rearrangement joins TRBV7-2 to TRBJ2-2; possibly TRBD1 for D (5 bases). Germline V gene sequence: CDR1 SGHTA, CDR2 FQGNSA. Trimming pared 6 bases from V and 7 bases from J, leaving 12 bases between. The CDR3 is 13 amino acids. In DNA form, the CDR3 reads TGTGCCAGCAGTCGGGCAAGGGGCGGGGAGCTGTTTTTT. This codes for CASSRARGGELFF.

CDR3 residues: CATSDSRTDTQYF. The CDR3, as DNA: TGTGCCACCAGTGATTCTCGCACAGATACGCAGTATTTT. The gene calls are TRBV24-1 and TRBJ2-3; D remains unclear. V lost 2 bases and J lost 1, with 3 bases in between. The CDR3 is 13 residues long. Germline V lookup: CDR1 KGHDR, CDR2 SFDVKD.

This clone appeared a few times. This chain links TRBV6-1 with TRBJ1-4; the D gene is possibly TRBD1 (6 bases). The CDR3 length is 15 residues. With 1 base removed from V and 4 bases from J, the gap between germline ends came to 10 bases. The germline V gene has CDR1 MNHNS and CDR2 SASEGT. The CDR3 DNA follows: TGTGCCAGCAGTGAAGGACAGGTCTTTAATGAAAAACTGTTTTTT. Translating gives CASSEGQVFNEKLFF.

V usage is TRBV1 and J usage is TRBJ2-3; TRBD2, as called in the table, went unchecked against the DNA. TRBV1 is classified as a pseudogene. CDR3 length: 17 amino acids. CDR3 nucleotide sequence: TGCACCAGCAGCGCAATAACCGCGGGACGAAGCACAGATACGCAGTATTTT. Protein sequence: CTSSAITAGRSTDTQYF.

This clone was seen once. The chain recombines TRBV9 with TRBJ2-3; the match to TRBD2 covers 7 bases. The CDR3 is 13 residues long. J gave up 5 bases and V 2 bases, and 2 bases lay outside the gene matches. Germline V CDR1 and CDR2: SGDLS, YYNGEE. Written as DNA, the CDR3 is TGTGCCAGCAGCGTCGGACTAGGAGATACGCAGTATTTT. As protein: CASSVGLGDTQYF.

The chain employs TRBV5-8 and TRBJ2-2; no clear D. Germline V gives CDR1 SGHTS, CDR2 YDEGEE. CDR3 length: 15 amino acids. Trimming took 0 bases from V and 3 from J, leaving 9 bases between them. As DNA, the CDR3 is TGTGCCAGCAGCTTGGGACTGCGATACACCGGGGAGCTGTTTTTT. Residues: CASSLGLRYTGELFF.

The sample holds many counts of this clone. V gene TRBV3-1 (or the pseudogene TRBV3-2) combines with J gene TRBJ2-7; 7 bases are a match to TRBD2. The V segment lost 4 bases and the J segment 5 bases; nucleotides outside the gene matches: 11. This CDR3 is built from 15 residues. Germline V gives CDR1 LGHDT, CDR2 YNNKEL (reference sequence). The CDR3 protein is CASSPSRGSYHEQYF. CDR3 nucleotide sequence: TGTGCCAGCAGCCCCTCTCGCGGGAGCTATCACGAGCAGTACTTC.

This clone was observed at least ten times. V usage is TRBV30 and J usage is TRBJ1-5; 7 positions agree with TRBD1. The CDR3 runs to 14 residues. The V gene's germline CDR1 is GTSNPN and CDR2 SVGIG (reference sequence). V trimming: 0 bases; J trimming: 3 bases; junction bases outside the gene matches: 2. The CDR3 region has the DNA TGTGCCTGGAGTGTCACAGGGGACAATCAGCCCCAGCATTTT. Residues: CAWSVTGDNQPQHF.

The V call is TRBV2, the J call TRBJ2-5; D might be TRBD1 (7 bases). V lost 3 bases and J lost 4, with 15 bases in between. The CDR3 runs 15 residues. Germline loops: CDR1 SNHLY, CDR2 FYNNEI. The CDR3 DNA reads TGTGCCAGCAGTGACGGCGCCAGGGGGGTAGAGACCCAGTACTTC. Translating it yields CASSDGARGVETQYF.

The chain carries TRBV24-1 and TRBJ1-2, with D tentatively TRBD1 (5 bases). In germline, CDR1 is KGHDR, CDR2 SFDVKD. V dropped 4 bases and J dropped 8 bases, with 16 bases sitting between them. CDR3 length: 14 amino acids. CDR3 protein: CATSDPGLRVGYTF. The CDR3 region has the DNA TGTGCCACCAGTGACCCCGGCCTCAGGGTAGGCTACACCTTC.

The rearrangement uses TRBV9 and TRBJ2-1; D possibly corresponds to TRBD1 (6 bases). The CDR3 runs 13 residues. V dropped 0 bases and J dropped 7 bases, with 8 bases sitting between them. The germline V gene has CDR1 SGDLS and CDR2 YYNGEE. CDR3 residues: CASSVEGGNEQFF. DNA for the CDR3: TGTGCCAGCAGCGTAGAAGGGGGTAATGAGCAGTTCTTC.

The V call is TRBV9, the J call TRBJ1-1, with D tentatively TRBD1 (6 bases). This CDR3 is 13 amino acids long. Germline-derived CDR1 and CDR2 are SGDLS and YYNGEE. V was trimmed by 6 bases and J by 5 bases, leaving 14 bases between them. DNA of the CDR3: TGTGCCAGCACCCGAGGGGGAGGGACTGAAGCTTTCTTT. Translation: CASTRGGGTEAFF.

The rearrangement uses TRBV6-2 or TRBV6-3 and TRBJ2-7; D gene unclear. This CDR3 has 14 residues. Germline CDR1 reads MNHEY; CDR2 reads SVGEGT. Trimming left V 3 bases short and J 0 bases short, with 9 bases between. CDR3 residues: CASSYLGNSYEQYF. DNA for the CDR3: TGTGCCAGCAGTTATCTCGGTAACTCCTACGAGCAGTACTTC.

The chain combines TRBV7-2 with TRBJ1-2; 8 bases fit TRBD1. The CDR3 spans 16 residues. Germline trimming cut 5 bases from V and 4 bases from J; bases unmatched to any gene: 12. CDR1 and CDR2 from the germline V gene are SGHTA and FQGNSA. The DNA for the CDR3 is TGTGCCAGCAGCATCGGACAGGGAAGCTCTGGCTATGGCTACACCTTC. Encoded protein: CASSIGQGSSGYGYTF.

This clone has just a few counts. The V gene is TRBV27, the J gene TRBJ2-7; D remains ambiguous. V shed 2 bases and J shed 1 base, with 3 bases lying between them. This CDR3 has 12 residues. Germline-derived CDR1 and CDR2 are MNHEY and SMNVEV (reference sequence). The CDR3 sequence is CASSLRSYEQYF. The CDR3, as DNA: TGTGCCAGCAGTTTACGGTCCTACGAGCAGTACTTC.

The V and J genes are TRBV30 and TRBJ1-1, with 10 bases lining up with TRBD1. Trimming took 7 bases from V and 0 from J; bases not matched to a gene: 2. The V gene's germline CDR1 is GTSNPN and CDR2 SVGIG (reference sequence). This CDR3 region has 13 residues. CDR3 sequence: CASGQGMNTEAFF. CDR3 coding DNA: TGTGCCTCGGGACAGGGGATGAACACTGAAGCTTTCTTT.

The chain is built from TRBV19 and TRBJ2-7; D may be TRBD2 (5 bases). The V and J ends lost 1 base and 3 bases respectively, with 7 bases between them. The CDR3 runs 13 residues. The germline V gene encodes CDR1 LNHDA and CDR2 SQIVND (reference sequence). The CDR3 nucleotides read TGTGCCAGTAGTATAGCCGGAGGCTACGAGCAGTACTTC. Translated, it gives CASSIAGGYEQYF.

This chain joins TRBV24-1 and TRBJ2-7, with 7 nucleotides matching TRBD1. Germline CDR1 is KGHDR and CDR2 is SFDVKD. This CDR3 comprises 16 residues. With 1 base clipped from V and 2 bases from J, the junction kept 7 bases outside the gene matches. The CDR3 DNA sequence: TGTGCCACCAGTGATTTAGCAGGGGGAATTCCCTACGAGCAGTACTTC. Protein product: CATSDLAGGIPYEQYF.

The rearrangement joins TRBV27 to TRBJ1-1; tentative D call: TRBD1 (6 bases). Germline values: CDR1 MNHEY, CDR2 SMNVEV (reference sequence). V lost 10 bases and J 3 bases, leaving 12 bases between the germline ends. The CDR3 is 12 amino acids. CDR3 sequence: CATRTAYTEAFF. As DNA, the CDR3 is TGTGCCACCCGGACAGCCTACACTGAAGCTTTCTTT.